Given below is one TCR beta chain in context. Antigen specificity is unknown. With a much larger clone just one base away, this may be a read error. Naive CD8 sequencing libraries were generated from around 18,000 to 910,000 sorted cells, with 10%, 30% or 50% RNA as input. Naive CD8 T cells were sorted, and the gate applied was CD8+CD4-CCR7+CD45RA+. The data stem from a study of molecular identifiers for immune sequencing clone quantification. Overall study findings and caveats: Jurkat TCR RNA spiked in from one cell reportedly remained identifiable amid approximately 1 million naive cells.

A single record per CDR3 protein comes from TCRdb applying MiXCR to the PCR reads. The repertoire consists of hundreds of thousands of distinct CDR3 sequences, with around 25% occurring once and the leading ten covering about 0.8%. Germline V gives CDR1 DFQATT, CDR2 SNEGSKA (reference sequence). The CDR3 contains 14 residues. This clonotype was sampled from a human donor in good health. Some libraries in this study had Jurkat cell RNA spiked in. The sample consisted of naive CD8+ T cells from blood, with Jurkat cell RNA spiked in. This sample's subset: FACS-sorted CD8+CD4-CCR7+CD45RA+ naive T cells. This chain links TRBV20-1 with TRBJ2-7; possibly TRBD1 for D (6 bases). CDR3 nucleotide sequence: TGCAGTGCTAGTCGCAAGGACAGACTCTACGAGCAGTGCTTC. Amino acid sequence: CSASRKDRLYEQCF.